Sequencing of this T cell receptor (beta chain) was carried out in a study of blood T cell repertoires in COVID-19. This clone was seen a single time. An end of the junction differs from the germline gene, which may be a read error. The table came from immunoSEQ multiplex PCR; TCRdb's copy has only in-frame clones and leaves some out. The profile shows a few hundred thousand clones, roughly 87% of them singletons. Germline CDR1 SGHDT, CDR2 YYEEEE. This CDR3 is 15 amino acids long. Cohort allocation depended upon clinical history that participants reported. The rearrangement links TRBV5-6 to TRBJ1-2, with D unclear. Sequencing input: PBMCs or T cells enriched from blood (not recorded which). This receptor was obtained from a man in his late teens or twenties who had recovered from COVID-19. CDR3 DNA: TGTGCCAGCAGCTTGGGTGCCAGGCCTAATTATGGCTACACCTTC. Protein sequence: CASSLGARPNYGYTF.